This TCR beta chain stems from a study of T cells expressing NK-cell markers. The germline V gene encodes CDR1 SGHRS and CDR2 YFSETQ. The CDR3 loop spans 15 amino acids. TCRdb processed the 5' RACE reads again and assigns one entry to each CDR3 protein, with no DNA. The sample table includes over 350,000 distinct CDR3 sequences. The sample was blood T cells: a sorted CD56 or NKG2C T cell subset, CD4+ or CD8+ T cells, or bulk PBMC T cells (not recorded which). This clonotype originated in a woman between 45 and 60 years old in good health. This chain connects TRBV5-1 to TRBJ2-3; the TRBD2 assignment by TCRdb is unverifiable without DNA. The chain's CDR3 is CASSQTNPHTDTQYF.